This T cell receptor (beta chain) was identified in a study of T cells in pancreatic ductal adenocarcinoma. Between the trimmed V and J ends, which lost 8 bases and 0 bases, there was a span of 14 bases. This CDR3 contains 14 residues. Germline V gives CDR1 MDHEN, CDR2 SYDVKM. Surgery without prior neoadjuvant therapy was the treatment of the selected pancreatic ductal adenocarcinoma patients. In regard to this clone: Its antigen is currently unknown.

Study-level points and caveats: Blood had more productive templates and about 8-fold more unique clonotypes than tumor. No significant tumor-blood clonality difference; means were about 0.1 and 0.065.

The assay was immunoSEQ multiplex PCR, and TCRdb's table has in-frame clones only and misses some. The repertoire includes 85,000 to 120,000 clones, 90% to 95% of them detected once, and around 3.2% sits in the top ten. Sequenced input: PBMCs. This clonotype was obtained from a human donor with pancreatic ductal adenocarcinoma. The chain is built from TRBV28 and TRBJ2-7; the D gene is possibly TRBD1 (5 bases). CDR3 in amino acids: CASCVDSSSYEQYF. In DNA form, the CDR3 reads TGTGCCAGCTGTGTAGACAGCAGCTCCTACGAGCAGTACTTC.